This is a list of T cell receptor beta chains from one sample in a study of PD-1 blockade in classical Hodgkin lymphoma. Using immunoSEQ multiplex PCR, the repertoire was profiled, and TCRdb retains in-frame clones only, with some absent. The sample holds tens of thousands of clones, 85% to 95% seen once. Sequenced: CD4+ T cells from blood. The receptors originated from a human donor with classical Hodgkin lymphoma. Each CDR3 is given without its conserved first and last residue. Not all rows give a size; the values are once, few, many and, for expanded clones, a class.

size: -; J: TRBJ2-7; length: 12; V: TRBV21-1; CDR3: ASSIRASSYEQY
size: -; J: TRBJ1-1; length: 11; V: TRBV6-4; CDR3: ASSAGPGTEAF
size: -; J: TRBJ1-4; length: 11; V: TRBV5-5; CDR3: ASSLATFEKLF
size: -; J: TRBJ1-1; length: 14; V: TRBV6-1; CDR3: ASSETGGWENTEAF
size: -; J: TRBJ1-2; length: 9; V: TRBV11-2; CDR3: ASSSETRAT
size: -; J: TRBJ1-1; length: 11; V: TRBV19; CDR3: ASSIRLTTEAF
size: -; J: TRBJ2-4; length: 14; V: TRBV7-2; CDR3: ASSSPAQGRQNIQY
size: -; J: TRBJ2-2; length: 12; V: TRBV7-9; CDR3: ASSLESLGGELF
size: -; J: TRBJ1-2; length: 12; V: TRBV6-4; CDR3: ASSQTGSNYGYT
size: -; J: TRBJ2-3; length: 15; V: TRBV11-2; CDR3: ASSLGHSGGATDTQY
size: -; J: TRBJ2-1; length: 11; V: TRBV19; CDR3: ASSISLINEQF
size: once; J: TRBJ2-2; length: 17; V: TRBV4-1; CDR3: ASSQFRAGGGRNTGELF
size: -; J: TRBJ2-7; length: 14; V: TRBV5-5; CDR3: ASSLTPGTGTFEQY
size: -; J: TRBJ2-7; length: 12; V: TRBV2; CDR3: ASSDSPDTYEQY
size: -; J: TRBJ2-2; length: 13; V: TRBV4-1; CDR3: ASSQGTTSPGELF
size: once; J: TRBJ2-7; length: 13; V: TRBV2; CDR3: ASTRGRGGLYEQY